The 2 T cell receptor beta chains below were found in one sample sequenced in a study of CD4+ T cells in melanoma. Clones were sequenced by immunoSEQ multiplex PCR, and TCRdb holds only the in-frame ones, with some missing. The top ten clones hold 3.3% of a sample with around 100,000 clones, roughly 90% of them seen once. Material: peripheral blood. Receptors originate from a human donor with melanoma.

The V call is TRBV28, the J call TRBJ2-1; D gene ambiguous. The V gene lost 6 bases and the J gene lost 7 bases, with 19 bases spanning the gap. The CDR3 sequence is 15 residues long. CDR1 and CDR2 from the germline V gene are MDHEN and SYDVKM. The CDR3 coding sequence is TGTGCCAGCAGAGACATAATGGGCCTTGGTAATGAGCAGTTCTTC. It codes for CASRDIMGLGNEQFF. The variable domain in full, completed from reference TRBV28 and TRBJ2-1, reads DVKVTQSSRYLVKRTGEKVFLECVQDMDHENMFWYRQDPGLGLRLIYFSYDVKMKEKGDIPEGYSVSREKKERFSLILESASTNQTSMYLCASRDIMGLGNEQFFGPGTRLTVL.

This chain links TRBV7-2 with TRBJ2-1, with 9 positions matching TRBD2. There are 16 residues in the CDR3. Trimming took 5 bases from V and 5 from J; bases not matched to a gene: 10. In germline, CDR1 is SGHTA, CDR2 FQGNSA. The DNA of the CDR3 is TGTGCCAGCAGCCACCTAAGGGCTAGCGGGGACAATGAGCAGTTCTTC. Encoded protein: CASSHLRASGDNEQFF.